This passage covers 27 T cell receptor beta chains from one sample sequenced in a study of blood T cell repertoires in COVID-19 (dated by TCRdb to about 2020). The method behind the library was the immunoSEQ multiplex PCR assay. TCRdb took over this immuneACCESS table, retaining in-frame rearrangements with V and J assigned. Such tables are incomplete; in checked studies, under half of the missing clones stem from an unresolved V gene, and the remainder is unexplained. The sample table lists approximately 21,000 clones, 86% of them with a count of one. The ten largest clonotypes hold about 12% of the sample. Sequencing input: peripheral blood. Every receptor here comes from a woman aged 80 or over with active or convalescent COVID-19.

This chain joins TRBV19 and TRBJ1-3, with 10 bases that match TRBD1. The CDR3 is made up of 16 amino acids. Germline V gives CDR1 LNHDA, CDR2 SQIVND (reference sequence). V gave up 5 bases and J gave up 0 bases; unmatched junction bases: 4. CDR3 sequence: CASSPGQGRSGNTIYF. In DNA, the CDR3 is TGTGCCAGTAGTCCGGGACAGGGGCGCTCTGGAAACACCATATATTTT.

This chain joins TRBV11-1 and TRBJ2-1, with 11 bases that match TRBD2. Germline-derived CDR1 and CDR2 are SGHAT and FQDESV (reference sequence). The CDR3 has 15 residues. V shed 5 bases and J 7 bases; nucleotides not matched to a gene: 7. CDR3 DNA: TGTGCCAGCAGCAATAGCGGGAGGGGTCCAAATGAGCAGTTCTTC. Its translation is CASSNSGRGPNEQFF.

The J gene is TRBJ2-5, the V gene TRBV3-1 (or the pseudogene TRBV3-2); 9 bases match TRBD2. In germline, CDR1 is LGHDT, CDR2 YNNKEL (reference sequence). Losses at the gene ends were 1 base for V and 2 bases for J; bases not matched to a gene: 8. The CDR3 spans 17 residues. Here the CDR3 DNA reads TGTGCCAGCAGCCAAGGGTTCGCAGCGGGGGGACAAGAGACCCAGTACTTC. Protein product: CASSQGFAAGGQETQYF.

This CDR3 is CASSVAGGHNEAFF. The DNA for the CDR3 is TGTGCCAGCAGCGTAGCGGGGGGGCATAATGAAGCTTTCTTT. The J gene is TRBJ1-1, the V gene TRBV9; TRBD1 might be the D (6 bases). The CDR3 has 14 amino acids. Germline V CDR1 and CDR2: SGDLS, YYNGEE. V dropped 0 bases and J dropped 7 bases, with 13 bases sitting between them.

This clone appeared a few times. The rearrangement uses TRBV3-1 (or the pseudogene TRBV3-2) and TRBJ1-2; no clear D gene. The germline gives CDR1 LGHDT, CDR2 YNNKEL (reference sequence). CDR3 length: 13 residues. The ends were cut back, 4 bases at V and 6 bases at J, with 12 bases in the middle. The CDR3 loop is CASSPHRPDGYTF. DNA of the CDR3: TGTGCCAGCAGCCCCCACAGACCTGATGGCTACACCTTC.

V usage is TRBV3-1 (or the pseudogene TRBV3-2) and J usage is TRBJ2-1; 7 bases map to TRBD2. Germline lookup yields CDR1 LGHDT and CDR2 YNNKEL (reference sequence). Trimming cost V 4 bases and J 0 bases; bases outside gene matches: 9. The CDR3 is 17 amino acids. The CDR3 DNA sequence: TGTGCCAGCAGCCGAAAGACGGGAGGCACCTCCTACAATGAGCAGTTCTTC. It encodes CASSRKTGGTSYNEQFF.

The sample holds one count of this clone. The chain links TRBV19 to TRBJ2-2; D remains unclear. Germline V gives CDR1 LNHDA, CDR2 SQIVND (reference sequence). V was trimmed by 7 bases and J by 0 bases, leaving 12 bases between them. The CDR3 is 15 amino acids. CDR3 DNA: TGTGCCAGTATGTTGGCAGGATCGAACACCGGGGAGCTGTTTTTT. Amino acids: CASMLAGSNTGELFF.

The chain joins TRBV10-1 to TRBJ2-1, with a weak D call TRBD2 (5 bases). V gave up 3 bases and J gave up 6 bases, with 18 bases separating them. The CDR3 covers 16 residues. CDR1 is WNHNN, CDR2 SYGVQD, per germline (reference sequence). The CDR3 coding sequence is TGCGCCAGCAGTGACAGCGGCAACCTCCGCCGCAATGAGCAGTTCTTC. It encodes CASSDSGNLRRNEQFF.

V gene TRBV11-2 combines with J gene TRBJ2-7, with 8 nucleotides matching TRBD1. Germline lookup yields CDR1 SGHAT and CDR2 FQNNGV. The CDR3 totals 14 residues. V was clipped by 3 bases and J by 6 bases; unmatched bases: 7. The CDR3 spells CASSLPGQASEQYF. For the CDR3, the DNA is TGTGCCAGCAGCTTGCCGGGACAGGCATCCGAGCAGTACTTC.

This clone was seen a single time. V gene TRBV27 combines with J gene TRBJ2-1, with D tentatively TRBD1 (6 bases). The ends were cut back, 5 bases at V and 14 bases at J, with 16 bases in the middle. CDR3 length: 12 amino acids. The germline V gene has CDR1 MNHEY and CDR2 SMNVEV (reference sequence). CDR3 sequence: CASSQIGQLKFF. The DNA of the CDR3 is TGTGCCAGCAGTCAAATAGGACAGTTAAAGTTCTTC.

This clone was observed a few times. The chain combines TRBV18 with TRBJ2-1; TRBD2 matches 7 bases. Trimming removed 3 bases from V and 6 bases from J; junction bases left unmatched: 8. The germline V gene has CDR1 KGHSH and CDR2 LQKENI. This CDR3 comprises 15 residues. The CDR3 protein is CASSPRGTTSNEQFF. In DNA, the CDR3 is TGTGCCAGCTCACCGCGAGGGACTACCTCCAATGAGCAGTTCTTC. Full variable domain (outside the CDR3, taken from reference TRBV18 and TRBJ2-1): NAGVMQNPRHLVRRRGQEARLRCSPMKGHSHVYWYRQLPEEGLKFMVYLQKENIIDESGMPKERFSAEFPKEGPSILRIQQVVRGDSAAYFCASSPRGTTSNEQFFGPGTRLTVL.

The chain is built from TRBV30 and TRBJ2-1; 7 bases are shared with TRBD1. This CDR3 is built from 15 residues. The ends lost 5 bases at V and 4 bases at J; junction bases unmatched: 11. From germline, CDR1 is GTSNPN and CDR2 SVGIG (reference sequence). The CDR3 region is CAWAPDRVSYNEQFF. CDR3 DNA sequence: TGTGCCTGGGCTCCAGACAGGGTTTCTTACAATGAGCAGTTCTTC.

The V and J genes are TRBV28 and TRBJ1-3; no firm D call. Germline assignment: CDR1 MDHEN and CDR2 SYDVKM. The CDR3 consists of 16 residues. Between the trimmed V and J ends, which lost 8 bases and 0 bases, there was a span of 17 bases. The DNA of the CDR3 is TGTGCCAGCGGCGGAGAGCGCGAGAGCTCTGGAAACACCATATATTTT. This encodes CASGGERESSGNTIYF.

This CDR3 is CASSESGRWGTDTQYF. DNA of the CDR3: TGCGCCAGCAGCGAAAGCGGGAGATGGGGCACAGATACGCAGTATTTT. The chain has TRBV10-2 and TRBJ2-3; the match to TRBD2 covers 8 bases. V was clipped by 6 bases and J by 1 base; unmatched bases: 9. This CDR3 has 16 residues. Per germline, CDR1 WSHSY and CDR2 SAAADI.

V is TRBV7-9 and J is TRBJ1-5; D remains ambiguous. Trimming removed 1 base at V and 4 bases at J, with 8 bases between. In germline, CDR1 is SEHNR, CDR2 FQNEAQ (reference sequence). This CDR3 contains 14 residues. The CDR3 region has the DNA TGTGCCAGCAGCTTAGTCCAGGAAAATCAGCCCCAGCATTTT. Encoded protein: CASSLVQENQPQHF.

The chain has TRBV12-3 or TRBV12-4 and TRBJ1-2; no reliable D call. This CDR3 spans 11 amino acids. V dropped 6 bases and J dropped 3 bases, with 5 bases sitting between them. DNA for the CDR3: TGTGCCAGCAGGGCCTACTATGGCTACACCTTC. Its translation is CASRAYYGYTF.

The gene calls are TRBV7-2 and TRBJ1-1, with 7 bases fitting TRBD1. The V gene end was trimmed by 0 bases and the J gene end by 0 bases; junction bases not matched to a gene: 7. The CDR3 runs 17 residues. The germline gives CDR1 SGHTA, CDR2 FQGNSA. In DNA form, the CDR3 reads TGTGCCAGCAGCTTAGCCCGGGACAGATTAATGAACACTGAAGCTTTCTTT. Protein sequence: CASSLARDRLMNTEAFF.

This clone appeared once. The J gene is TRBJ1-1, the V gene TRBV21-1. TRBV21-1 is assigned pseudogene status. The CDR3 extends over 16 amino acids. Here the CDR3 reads CASSKPLCAENTEAFF. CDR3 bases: TGTGCCAGCAGCAAACCATTGTGTGCGGAGAACACTGAAGCTTTCTTT.

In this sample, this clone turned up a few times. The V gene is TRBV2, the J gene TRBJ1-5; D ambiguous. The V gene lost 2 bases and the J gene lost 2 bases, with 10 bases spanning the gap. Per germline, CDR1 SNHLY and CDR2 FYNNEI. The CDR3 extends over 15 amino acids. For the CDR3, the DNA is TGTGCCAGCAGTGAACGGAGTGTTGGCAATCAGCCCCAGCATTTT. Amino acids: CASSERSVGNQPQHF.

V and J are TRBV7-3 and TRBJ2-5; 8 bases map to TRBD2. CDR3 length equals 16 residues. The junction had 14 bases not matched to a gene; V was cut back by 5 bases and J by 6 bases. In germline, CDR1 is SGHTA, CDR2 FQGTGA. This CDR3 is CASSRVGAGVAKTQYF. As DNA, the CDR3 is TGTGCCAGCAGCCGAGTCGGAGCGGGAGTTGCGAAGACCCAGTACTTC.

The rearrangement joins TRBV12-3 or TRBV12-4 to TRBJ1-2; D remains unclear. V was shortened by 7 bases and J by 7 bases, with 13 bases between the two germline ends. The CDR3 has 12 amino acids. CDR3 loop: CASTKAGRGYTF. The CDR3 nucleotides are TGTGCCAGCACGAAAGCCGGTCGTGGCTACACCTTC.

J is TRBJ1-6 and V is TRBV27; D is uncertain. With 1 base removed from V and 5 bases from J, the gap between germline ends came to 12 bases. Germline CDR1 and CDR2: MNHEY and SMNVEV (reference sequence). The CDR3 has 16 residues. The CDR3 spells CASSLYPRLNNSPLHF. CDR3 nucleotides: TGTGCCAGCAGTTTATATCCAAGACTCAATAATTCACCCCTCCACTTT.

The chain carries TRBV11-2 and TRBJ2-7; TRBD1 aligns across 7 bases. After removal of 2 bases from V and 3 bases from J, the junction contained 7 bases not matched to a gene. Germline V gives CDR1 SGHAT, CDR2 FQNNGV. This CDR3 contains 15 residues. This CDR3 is CASSLFGTEDYEQYF. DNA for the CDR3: TGTGCCAGCAGCTTATTCGGGACAGAGGACTACGAGCAGTACTTC.

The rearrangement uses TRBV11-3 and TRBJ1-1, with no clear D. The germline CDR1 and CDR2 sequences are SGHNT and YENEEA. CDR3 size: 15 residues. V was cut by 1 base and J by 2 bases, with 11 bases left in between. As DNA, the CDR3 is TGTGCCAGCAGCTTAGTAAACAGTCTTAACACTGAAGCTTTCTTT. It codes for CASSLVNSLNTEAFF.

Written as DNA, the CDR3 is TGCGCCAGCAGCCTAAGAAATGACAGAATTTCCTACAATGAGCAGTTCTTC. It is translated as CASSLRNDRISYNEQFF. This rearrangement joins TRBV4-3 to TRBJ2-1; D is possibly TRBD1 (5 bases). Germline CDR1 LGHNA, CDR2 YSLEER. The CDR3 covers 17 residues. V was shortened by 4 bases and J by 1 base, with 17 bases between the two germline ends.

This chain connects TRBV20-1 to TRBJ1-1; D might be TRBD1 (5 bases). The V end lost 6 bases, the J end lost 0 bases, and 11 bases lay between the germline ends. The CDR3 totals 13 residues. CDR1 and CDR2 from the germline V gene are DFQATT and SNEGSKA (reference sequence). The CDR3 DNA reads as TGCAGTGCAAGTAAGACAGTGAACACTGAAGCTTTCTTT. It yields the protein CSASKTVNTEAFF.

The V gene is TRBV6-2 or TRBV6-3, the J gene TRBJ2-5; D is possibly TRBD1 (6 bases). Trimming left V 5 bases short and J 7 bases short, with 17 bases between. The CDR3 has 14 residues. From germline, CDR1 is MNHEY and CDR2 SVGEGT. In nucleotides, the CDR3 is TGTGCCAGCAGTGGACAACAGGGTTCCGGGACCCAGTACTTC. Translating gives CASSGQQGSGTQYF.